Below are 17 T cell receptor beta chains sequenced from a single sample in a study of T cells in Graves' hyperthyroidism and ophthalmopathy. TCR beta CDR3 region amplification was performed from RNA transcripts. The study used the HTBI primer set for a first-round RT-PCR of the TCR CDR3. TCRdb called the multiplex PCR reads again in MiXCR, with one record for every CDR3 protein. The table includes 730,000 or so distinct CDR3 sequences, under 20% detected once. The sequencing input was blood. The receptors were gathered from a woman aged 50 to 60 with Graves' hyperthyroidism that later progressed to Graves' ophthalmopathy.

The gene calls are TRBV4-2 and TRBJ1-5; perhaps TRBD1 as D (5 bases). CDR3 length: 15 amino acids. The V gene lost 1 base and the J gene lost 4 bases, with 11 bases spanning the gap. CDR1 and CDR2 from the germline V gene are LGHNA and YNFKEQ. CDR3 region: CASSQGDGPNQPQHF. The DNA of the CDR3 is TGTGCCAGCAGCCAAGGGGACGGACCTAATCAGCCCCAGCATTTT.

The rearrangement joins TRBV11-2 to TRBJ2-2; 12 bases fit TRBD2. Germline V gives CDR1 SGHAT, CDR2 FQNNGV. With 6 bases clipped from V and 6 bases from J, the junction kept 11 bases outside the gene matches. The CDR3 covers 17 residues. This CDR3 is CASSDSSGGARAGELFF. CDR3 bases: TGTGCCAGCAGTGACTCTAGCGGGGGGGCTCGGGCCGGGGAGCTGTTTTTT.

This clonotype was seen ten or more times. The chain is built from TRBV15 and TRBJ2-1; 8 positions match TRBD2. This CDR3 region has 15 residues. CDR1 is LNHNV, CDR2 YYDKDF, per germline (reference sequence). Germline trimming cut 2 bases from V and 6 bases from J; bases unmatched to any gene: 6. The CDR3 DNA is TGTGCCACCAGCAGAATTAGCGGGGTGGGCAATGAGCAGTTCTTC. Its protein is CATSRISGVGNEQFF.

This clonotype has a count of ten or more. The CDR3 region is CASSLISTNTEAFF. The CDR3, as DNA: TGTGCCAGCAGCTTAATATCCACGAACACTGAAGCTTTCTTT. The genes are TRBV11-2 and TRBJ1-1; D ambiguous. Germline loops: CDR1 SGHAT, CDR2 FQNNGV. This CDR3 comprises 14 residues. Between the trimmed V and J ends, which lost 2 bases and 1 base, there was a span of 8 bases.

This clonotype was recorded many times. This chain uses TRBV5-1 with TRBJ2-3; 9 positions agree with TRBD1. The V gene end was trimmed by 4 bases and the J gene end by 4 bases; junction bases not matched to a gene: 4. Germline CDR1 reads SGHRS; CDR2 reads YFSETQ. CDR3 size: 14 residues. CDR3 coding DNA: TGCGCCAGCAGCATAGGACAGGGGCCAGATACGCAGTATTTT. Translating it yields CASSIGQGPDTQYF.

J is TRBJ1-4 and V is TRBV7-9; D is unresolved. V lost 5 bases and J lost 5, with 12 bases in between. From germline, CDR1 is SEHNR and CDR2 FQNEAQ (reference sequence). This CDR3 has 14 amino acids. CDR3 sequence (DNA): TGTGCCAGCAGCGTCCGGGAAACAAATGAAAAACTGTTTTTT. As protein: CASSVRETNEKLFF.

Details on this clonotype: A much larger clonotype is one base distant, so this may be a read error. This chain links TRBV6-1 with TRBJ2-1; 7 bases line up with TRBD1. The germline CDR1 and CDR2 sequences are MNHNS and SASEGT. V lost 6 bases to trimming and J lost 1 base; unmatched junction nucleotides: 9. This CDR3 is 16 amino acids long. The CDR3 is CASRKGGVESYNEQFF. As DNA, the CDR3 is TGTGCCAGCAGGAAAGGGGGCGTAGAGTCCTACAATGAGCAGTTCTTC.

This clonotype was detected only a few times. The chain recombines TRBV20-1 with TRBJ1-3; D is perhaps TRBD1 (5 bases). The CDR3 contains 14 residues. From germline, CDR1 is DFQATT and CDR2 SNEGSKA (reference sequence). Trimming took 3 bases from V and 7 from J, leaving 16 bases between them. The CDR3: CSARPSAGYNTIYF. CDR3 DNA sequence: TGCAGTGCTAGGCCCTCCGCAGGGTACAACACCATATATTTT.

This clonotype was observed many times. The chain links TRBV20-1 to TRBJ1-1; D is uncertain. CDR3 length: 13 residues. The ends were cut back, 0 bases at V and 0 bases at J, with 5 bases in the middle. The germline V gene has CDR1 DFQATT and CDR2 SNEGSKA (reference sequence). CDR3 amino acids: CSAREELNTEAFF. In DNA, the CDR3 is TGCAGTGCTAGAGAAGAGTTGAACACTGAAGCTTTCTTT.

This clonotype was seen more than once but under ten times. This may arise from a read error, as a much more abundant clone is one base away. The chain couples TRBV20-1 to TRBJ2-1; D might be TRBD1 (5 bases). V was shortened by 6 bases and J by 1 base, with 16 bases between the two germline ends. There are 15 residues in the CDR3. The germline CDR1 and CDR2 sequences are DFQATT and SNEGSKA (reference sequence). The DNA of the CDR3 is TGCAGTGCGCCGCCCGGGTCAGGGTCCTACAATGAGCAGTTCTTC. This translates into CSAPPGSGSYNEQFF.

In its sample, this clonotype was seen many times. The chain joins TRBV27 to TRBJ1-1, with TRBD1 matching over 7 bases. From germline, CDR1 is MNHEY and CDR2 SMNVEV (reference sequence). The CDR3 totals 13 residues. J lost 1 base, V lost 6 bases, and 2 bases had no gene match. The CDR3 nucleotides read TGTGCCAGCAGGACAGGGAAGAACACTGAAGCTTTCTTT. It encodes CASRTGKNTEAFF.

The rearrangement links TRBV5-5 to TRBJ2-2, with TRBD1 matching over 8 bases. The CDR3 spans 14 residues. Looked up from germline, CDR1 is SGHKS and CDR2 is YYEKEE (reference sequence). Trimming removed 7 bases from V and 7 bases from J; junction bases left unmatched: 9. The CDR3 DNA reads as TGTGCCAGCGCCGCGGCAGGGGGCTTCGGGGAGCTGTTTTTT. Translated, it gives CASAAAGGFGELFF.

J is TRBJ2-1 and V is TRBV10-3; D remains unclear. The V gene lost 2 bases and the J gene lost 7 bases, with 3 bases spanning the gap. The CDR3 contains 11 residues. The germline gives CDR1 ENHRY, CDR2 SYGVKD. The CDR3: CAISERNEQFF. The DNA for the CDR3 is TGTGCCATCAGTGAGCGGAATGAGCAGTTCTTC.

This clonotype was detected only a few times. CDR3 bases: TGTGCCAGCAGCCAAGTTCAGGAAAACACCATATATTTT. It translates to CASSQVQENTIYF. The rearrangement uses TRBV3-1 and TRBJ1-3; D is ambiguous. The CDR3 sequence is 13 residues long. CDR1 is LGHDT and CDR2 is YNNKEL in the germline V gene (reference sequence). V gave up 1 base and J gave up 6 bases, with 7 bases separating them. Supplemented by reference TRBV3-1 and TRBJ1-3, the full variable domain reads DTAVSQTPKYLVTQMGNDKSIKCEQNLGHDTMYWYKQDSKKFLKIMFSYNNKELIINETVPNRFSPKSPDKAHLNLHINSLELGDSAVYFCASSQVQENTIYFGEGSWLTVV.

Comment on this clonotype: A read error may be the cause here, since a much bigger clone is one base away. The rearrangement links TRBV5-5 to TRBJ1-1, with no clear D. CDR3 size: 12 residues. Looked up from germline, CDR1 is SGHKS and CDR2 is YYEKEE (reference sequence). The CDR3 here is CANSLAKTEAFF. Here the CDR3 DNA reads TGTGCCAACAGCTTGGCTAAGACTGAAGCTTTCTTT.

This clonotype showed up many times. This chain uses TRBV27 with TRBJ1-1; D is unclear. Germline CDR1 and CDR2: MNHEY and SMNVEV (reference sequence). V lost 3 bases and J lost 1, with 12 bases in between. This CDR3 has 15 amino acids. CDR3 in amino acids: CASSFIWAENTEAFF. The CDR3 DNA sequence: TGTGCCAGCAGTTTCATCTGGGCTGAGAACACTGAAGCTTTCTTT.

This clonotype was detected ten times or more. V usage is TRBV20-1 and J usage is TRBJ2-5, with D perhaps matching TRBD1 (5 bases). V was clipped by 4 bases and J by 5 bases, with 11 bases between them. Germline CDR1 and CDR2: DFQATT and SNEGSKA (reference sequence). The CDR3 loop spans 12 amino acids. The CDR3 spells CSAIGERETQYF. The CDR3 DNA reads as TGCAGTGCTATAGGGGAACGGGAGACCCAGTACTTC.